This entry lists 11 T cell receptor beta chains sequenced from one sample in a study of blood T cell repertoires in COVID-19. Repertoires were generated with immunoSEQ multiplex PCR, while TCRdb's copy carries only in-frame clones and drops some. The table records 150,000 to 200,000 clones, 70% to 85% of them present only once. The specimen sequenced was peripheral blood. The receptors come from a woman older than 75 with acute or convalescent COVID-19.

The chain combines TRBV6-5 with TRBJ1-1, with D tentatively TRBD1 (5 bases). V was clipped by 5 bases and J by 6 bases, with 16 bases between them. Germline V gene data show CDR1 as MNHEY and CDR2 as SVGAGI. CDR3 length: 14 amino acids. CDR3 DNA sequence: TGTGCCAGCAGTAATCAGGGAGGAGTCCCTGAAGCTTTCTTT. It yields the protein CASSNQGGVPEAFF.

The chain's CDR3 is CASSRSPGGRETQYF. For the CDR3, the DNA is TGTGCCAGCAGCCGAAGCCCCGGCGGCAGAGAGACCCAGTACTTC. The J gene is TRBJ2-5, the V gene TRBV6-5; D unclear. The germline V and J ends were trimmed by 6 bases and 4 bases, with 18 bases remaining between them. Germline V lookup: CDR1 MNHEY, CDR2 SVGAGI. This CDR3 region has 15 residues.

This chain connects TRBV6-4 to TRBJ2-5, with 10 bases identical to TRBD1. CDR1 is MRHNA, CDR2 SNTAGT, per germline. V dropped 3 bases and J dropped 5; count of bases not matched to a gene: 0. CDR3 length equals 13 residues. In DNA, the CDR3 is TGTGCCAGCAGTGAGGACAGGGGGGAGACCCAGTACTTC. This codes for CASSEDRGETQYF.

The chain couples TRBV27 to TRBJ2-1, with D tentatively TRBD1 (5 bases). CDR3 size: 13 residues. Germline values: CDR1 MNHEY, CDR2 SMNVEV (reference sequence). With 4 bases removed from V and 6 bases from J, the gap between germline ends came to 10 bases. CDR3 region: CASSYQGFNEQFF. The DNA of the CDR3 is TGTGCCAGCAGTTATCAGGGTTTCAATGAGCAGTTCTTC.

This clone has only one observation. The chain joins TRBV7-2 to TRBJ2-7, with D uncertain. CDR3 length: 15 amino acids. CDR1 and CDR2 from the germline V gene are SGHTA and FQGNSA. With 1 base removed from V and 0 bases from J, the gap between germline ends came to 10 bases. CDR3 region: CASSLVGLSSYEQYF. The CDR3 region has the DNA TGTGCCAGCAGCTTAGTTGGGCTGAGCTCCTACGAGCAGTACTTC.

This clone was counted a single time. The chain uses TRBV6-5 and TRBJ2-3, with D possibly being TRBD1 (6 bases). Trimming cost V 2 bases and J 6 bases, with 15 bases left between them. The germline gives CDR1 MNHEY, CDR2 SVGAGI. The CDR3 runs 15 residues. CDR3 residues: CASSYRARGYDTQYF. CDR3 in DNA: TGTGCCAGCAGTTACCGGGCCAGGGGATACGATACGCAGTATTTT.

The V call is TRBV6-5, the J call TRBJ1-2; possibly TRBD1 for D (5 bases). V dropped 7 bases and J dropped 0 bases, with 12 bases sitting between them. Per germline, CDR1 MNHEY and CDR2 SVGAGI. The CDR3 covers 14 residues. CDR3 loop: CASTQGSANYGYTF. DNA of the CDR3: TGTGCCAGCACTCAGGGATCAGCTAACTATGGCTACACCTTC.

The chain is built from TRBV4-2 and TRBJ2-3, with 7 bases lining up with TRBD2. The germline V gene encodes CDR1 LGHNA and CDR2 YNFKEQ. CDR3 length: 17 amino acids. With 0 bases clipped from V and 4 bases from J, the junction kept 10 bases outside the gene matches. CDR3 bases: TGTGCCAGCAGCCAAGAACTTGCGGGAGCAGGCCCAGATACGCAGTATTTT. Amino acid sequence: CASSQELAGAGPDTQYF.

This rearrangement joins TRBV6-5 to TRBJ1-2; no clear D gene. The length of the CDR3 is 14 residues. CDR1 is MNHEY and CDR2 is SVGAGI in the germline V gene. V shed 0 bases and J shed 3 bases, with 8 bases lying between them. Here the CDR3 reads CASSYSEGHYGYTF. The CDR3 DNA sequence: TGTGCCAGCAGTTACTCGGAGGGCCACTATGGCTACACCTTC.

DNA for the CDR3: TGTGCCAGCACCAGCTATCCGGGACAGGGGGCTCATGAGCAGTTCTTC. Encoded protein: CASTSYPGQGAHEQFF. This rearrangement joins TRBV3-1 (or the pseudogene TRBV3-2) to TRBJ2-1; 12 bases match TRBD1. This CDR3 is 16 amino acids long. From germline, CDR1 is LGHDT and CDR2 YNNKEL (reference sequence). The ends lost 7 bases at V and 8 bases at J; junction bases unmatched: 12.

The chain carries TRBV3-1 (or the pseudogene TRBV3-2) and TRBJ2-5; D remains unclear. Germline lookup yields CDR1 LGHDT and CDR2 YNNKEL (reference sequence). With 0 bases removed from V and 4 bases from J, the gap between germline ends came to 6 bases. The CDR3 contains 13 residues. In nucleotides, the CDR3 is TGTGCCAGCAGCCAAGATTACGGAGAGACCCAGTACTTC. Protein sequence: CASSQDYGETQYF.